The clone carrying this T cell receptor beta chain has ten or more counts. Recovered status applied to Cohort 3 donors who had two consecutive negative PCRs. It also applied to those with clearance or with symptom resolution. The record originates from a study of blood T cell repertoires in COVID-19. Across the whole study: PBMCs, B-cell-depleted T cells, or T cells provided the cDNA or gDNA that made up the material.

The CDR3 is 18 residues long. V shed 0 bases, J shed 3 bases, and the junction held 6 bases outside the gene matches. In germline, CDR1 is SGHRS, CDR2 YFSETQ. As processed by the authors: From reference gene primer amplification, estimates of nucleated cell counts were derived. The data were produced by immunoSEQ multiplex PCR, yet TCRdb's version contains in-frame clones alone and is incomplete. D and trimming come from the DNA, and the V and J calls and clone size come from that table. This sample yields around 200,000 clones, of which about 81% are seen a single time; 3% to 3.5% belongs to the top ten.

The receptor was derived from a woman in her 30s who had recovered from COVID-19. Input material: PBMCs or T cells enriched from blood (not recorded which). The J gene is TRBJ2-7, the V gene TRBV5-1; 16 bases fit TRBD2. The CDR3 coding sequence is TGCGCCAGCAGCTTGGCCCCGGGACTAGCGGGAGGGTACTACGAGCAGTACTTC. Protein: CASSLAPGLAGGYYEQYF.